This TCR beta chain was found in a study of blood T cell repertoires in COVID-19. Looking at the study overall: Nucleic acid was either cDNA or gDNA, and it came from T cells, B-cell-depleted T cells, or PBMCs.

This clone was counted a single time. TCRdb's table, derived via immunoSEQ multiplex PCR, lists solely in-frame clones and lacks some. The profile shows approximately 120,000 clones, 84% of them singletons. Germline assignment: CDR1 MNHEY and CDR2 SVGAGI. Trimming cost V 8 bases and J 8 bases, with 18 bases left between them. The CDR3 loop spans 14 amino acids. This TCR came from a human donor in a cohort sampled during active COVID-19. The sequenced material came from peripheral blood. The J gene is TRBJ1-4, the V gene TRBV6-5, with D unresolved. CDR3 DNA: TGTGCCAGCGGAGTCCCGGGAAGCTACGAAAAACTGTTTTTT. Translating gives CASGVPGSYEKLFF.